The clone carrying this T cell receptor (beta chain) came up a few times. What it binds is unknown. This sample was taken from a study of T-cell memory formation after mild COVID-19. Study-level background: The TCR clusters were mostly specific to one donor. Findings and caveats of the study: CD4+ contracting clones lay mainly in CM and EM, CD8+ ones in EMRA. Clones that shrank (day 15 to 85) were balanced CD4/CD8, whereas later expanders leaned CD4+. Cross-reactive memory appears to have joined, as suggested by some responding clones showing up in pre-infection memory.

MiXCR was run by TCRdb on the 5' RACE reads, yielding one entry per CDR3 protein. The sample lists under 450,000 distinct CDR3 sequences; around 15% were seen once. The sequencing input was PBMCs or a T cell subset sorted from them (not recorded which). This TCR was sampled from a man younger than 35 who had mild COVID-19 (a few samples of this study predate the infection). Cell type and time point are not known.

For the CDR3, the DNA is TGTGCCATCGGGGGGGAGGACAGAGCCTCTGGAAACACCATATATTTT. This codes for CAIGGEDRASGNTIYF. The chain is built from TRBV10-3 and TRBJ1-3, with D possibly matching TRBD1 (6 bases). The length of the CDR3 is 16 residues. V shed 8 bases and J shed 0 bases, with 17 bases lying between them. Germline V gene lookup returns CDR1 ENHRY and CDR2 SYGVKD.